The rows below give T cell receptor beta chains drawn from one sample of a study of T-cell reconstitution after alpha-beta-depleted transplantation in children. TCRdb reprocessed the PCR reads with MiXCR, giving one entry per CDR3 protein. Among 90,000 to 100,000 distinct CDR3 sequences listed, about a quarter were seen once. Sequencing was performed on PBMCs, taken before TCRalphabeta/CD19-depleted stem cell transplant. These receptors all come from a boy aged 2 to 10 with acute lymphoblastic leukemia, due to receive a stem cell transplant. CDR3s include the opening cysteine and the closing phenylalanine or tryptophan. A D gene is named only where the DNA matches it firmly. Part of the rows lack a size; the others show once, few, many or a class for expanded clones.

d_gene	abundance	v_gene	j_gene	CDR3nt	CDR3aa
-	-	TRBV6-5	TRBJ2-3	TGTGCCAGCTGTTACCAAGATACGCAGTATTTT	CASCYQDTQYF
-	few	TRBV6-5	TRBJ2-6	TGTGCCAGCAGTTACTCGCTAGGCGGAGGGGCCAACGTCCTGACTTTC	CASSYSLGGGANVLTF
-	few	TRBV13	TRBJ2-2	TGTGCCAGCAGCTTCGAGGGGGAGCTGTTTTTT	CASSFEGELFF
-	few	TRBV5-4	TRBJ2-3	TGTGCCAGCAGCTTGAGGTCGAGGGGTACGCAGTATTTT	CASSLRSRGTQYF
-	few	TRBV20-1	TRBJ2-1	TGCAGTGCTAGAGATCATGTGTCTGTTGCGGAGGCGAGCTCCTACAATGAGCAGTTCTTC	CSARDHVSVAEASSYNEQFF
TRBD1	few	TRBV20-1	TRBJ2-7	TGCAGTGCTAGCGGGACAGGCTCCTACGAGCAGTACTTC	CSASGTGSYEQYF
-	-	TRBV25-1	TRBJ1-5	TGTGCCAGCAGTGCCCCAGATCAGCCCCAGCATTTT	CASSAPDQPQHF
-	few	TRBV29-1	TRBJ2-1	TGCAGCGTTACGGGTCTGAATGAGCAGTTCTTC	CSVTGLNEQFF
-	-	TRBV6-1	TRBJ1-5	TGTGCCAGCTCCAGTCGGGGGGCGAGGCAGCCCCAGCATTTT	CASSSRGARQPQHF
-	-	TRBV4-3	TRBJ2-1	TGCGCCAGCAGCCAAGATAAACACAATGAGCAGTTCTTC	CASSQDKHNEQFF
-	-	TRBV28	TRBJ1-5	TGTGCCAGCAGTTCCTCGAGTCAGCCCCAGCATTTT	CASSSSSQPQHF
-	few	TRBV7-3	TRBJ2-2	TGTGCCAGCAGCTTTTTAACCGGGGAGCTGTTTTTT	CASSFLTGELFF
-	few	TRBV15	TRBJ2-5	TGTGCCACCAGCAGAGTCCCTGGATTAGCGGAGTTATCGGGAGAGACCCAGTACTTC	CATSRVPGLAELSGETQYF
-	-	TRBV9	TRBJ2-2	TGTGCCAGCAGCGTAAGCACCGGGGAGCTGTTTTTT	CASSVSTGELFF
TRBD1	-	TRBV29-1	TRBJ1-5	TGCAGCGCAAAACAGGGGGATCAGCCCCAGCATTTT	CSAKQGDQPQHF
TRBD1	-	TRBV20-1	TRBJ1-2	TGCAGTGCTTCCCTCTCGGGACAGTCAACCCTCTATGGCTACACCTTC	CSASLSGQSTLYGYTF
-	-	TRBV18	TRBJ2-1	TGTGCCAGCTCACAGATACGTCAGGCGGCGAGCTCCTACAATGAGCAGTTCTTC	CASSQIRQAASSYNEQFF
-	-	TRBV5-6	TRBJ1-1	TGTGCCAGCAGCTTTTCTGCGGACGCTGAAGCTTTCTTT	CASSFSADAEAFF
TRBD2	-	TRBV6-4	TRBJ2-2	TGTGCCAGCAGGGGAGGGGCGTCGACCGGGGAGCTGTTTTTT	CASRGGASTGELFF
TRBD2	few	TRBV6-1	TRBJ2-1	TGTGCCAGCAGGAAGAGCGGGAGTGGTTTTGAGCAGTTCTTC	CASRKSGSGFEQFF
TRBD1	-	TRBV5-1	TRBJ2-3	TGCGCCAGCAGCAGGGGACAGCTGAGCACAGATACGCAGTATTTT	CASSRGQLSTDTQYF
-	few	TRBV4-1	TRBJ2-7	TGCGCCAGCAGCCAAGATGCGAGCGGAGGCGCCAGGTTAGGCGAGCAGTACTTC	CASSQDASGGARLGEQYF
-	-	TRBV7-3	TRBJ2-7	TGTGCCAGCAGCTTAACCGGGGCGGCCTACGAGCAGTACTTC	CASSLTGAAYEQYF
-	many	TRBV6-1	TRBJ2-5	TGTGCCAGCAGGCCGGAGGGGCCCTCTCAAGAGACCCAGTACTTC	CASRPEGPSQETQYF
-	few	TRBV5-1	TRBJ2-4	TGCGCCAGCAGCCAGGCCAGCGGAGGGGCGGGAAATGCCAAAAACATTCAGTACTTC	CASSQASGGAGNAKNIQYF
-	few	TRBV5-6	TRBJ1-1	TGTGCCAGCAGCTTGGTAGTAGGGCCCGGGGCCACTGAAGCTTTCTTT	CASSLVVGPGATEAFF
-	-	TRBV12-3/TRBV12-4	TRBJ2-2	TGTGCCAGCAGTGGACTCAACACCGGGGAGCTGTTTTTT	CASSGLNTGELFF
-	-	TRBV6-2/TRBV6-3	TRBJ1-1	TGTGCCAGCAGTTACCCTCAGGGTAGGACTGAAGCTTTCTTT	CASSYPQGRTEAFF
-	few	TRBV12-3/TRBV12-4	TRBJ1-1	TGTGCCAGCAAAGACGGGCAGCCGAACACTGAAGCTTTCTTT	CASKDGQPNTEAFF
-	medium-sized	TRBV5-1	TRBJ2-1	TGCGCCAGCACCGGGGGAACCTCCTACAATGAGCAGTTCTTC	CASTGGTSYNEQFF
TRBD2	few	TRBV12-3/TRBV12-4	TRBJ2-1	TGTGCCAGCAGCTTGACTAGCGGGATGAACAATGAGCAGTTCTTC	CASSLTSGMNNEQFF
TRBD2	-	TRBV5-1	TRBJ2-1	TGCGCCAGCAGCCGGACTAGCTACAATGAGCAGTTCTTC	CASSRTSYNEQFF
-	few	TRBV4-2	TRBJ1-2	TGTGCCAGCAGTGTCCAGACATCCCTCTCCCCCTATGGCTACACCTTC	CASSVQTSLSPYGYTF
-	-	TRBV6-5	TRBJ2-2	TGTGCCAGCAGTTACACCTTCACAGGGACCGGGGAGCTGTTTTTT	CASSYTFTGTGELFF
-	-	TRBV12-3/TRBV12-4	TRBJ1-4	TGTGCCAGCACCTGGGGGAGGACGAATGAAAAACTGTTTTTT	CASTWGRTNEKLFF
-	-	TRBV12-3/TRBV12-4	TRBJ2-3	TGTGCCAGCAGTTTATACGGAGAAGGCACAGATACGCAGTATTTT	CASSLYGEGTDTQYF
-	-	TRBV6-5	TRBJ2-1	TGTGCCAGCAGTTCCACAGGGTACAATGAGCAGTTCTTC	CASSSTGYNEQFF
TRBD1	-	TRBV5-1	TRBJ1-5	TGCGCCAGCAGCTTGGGACAGGGGGCAGGACAGCCCCAGCATTTT	CASSLGQGAGQPQHF
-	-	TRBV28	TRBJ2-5	TGTGCCAGCAGTTTATGGAGGCAGACCCAGTACTTC	CASSLWRQTQYF